The 6 T cell receptor beta chains below come from one sample, sequenced in a study of tumor-infiltrating lymphocytes in primary liver carcinoma. Production of TCR beta cDNA used 400 to 650 ng total RNA together with a constant-region primer. For TCR beta, libraries were produced by three nested multiplex PCR rounds using slightly modified ARM-PCR. Each of the first two PCR rounds ran nine to ten cycles with TRBV1-TRBV30 forward and C-beta reverse primers. TCRdb recomputed calls from the multiplex PCR reads with MiXCR, one row per CDR3 protein. Here the sample spans 200,000 or so distinct CDR3 sequences, around 60% being singletons. Germline DNA was extracted alongside blood RNA, which was obtained from unsorted whole blood. The sequencing input was peripheral blood. These receptors were obtained from an older woman with primary liver carcinoma and hepatitis B virus infection.

In regard to this clonotype: No conserved phenylalanine or tryptophan is present at the end of the CDR3, so a read error is the likely explanation. The CDR3 region is CATSLGDRDGQPQHV. DNA of the CDR3: TGTGCCACCAGCTTAGGGGACAGGGACGGTCAGCCCCAGCATGTT. V gene TRBV11-2 combines with J gene TRBJ1-5, with 9 bases fitting TRBD1. CDR3 length equals 15 residues. Germline lookup yields CDR1 SGHAT and CDR2 FQNNGV.

This clonotype was recorded a few times. This chain joins TRBV29-1 and TRBJ2-3, with D unclear. CDR3 length: 11 amino acids. Germline loops: CDR1 SQVTM, CDR2 ANQGSEA. The CDR3 is CGFGGTDTQYF. The DNA of the CDR3 is TGCGGCTTTGGGGGCACAGATACGCAGTATTTT.

In the case of this clonotype: A much larger clone differs from this one at a single base, so this may be a read error. V usage is TRBV4-2 and J usage is TRBJ2-3; D not certain. The germline V gene has CDR1 LGHNA and CDR2 YNFKEQ. V lost 2 bases, J lost 5 bases, and 11 bases lay in between. CDR3 length: 14 residues. The CDR3 loop reads CASSQTAAGDTQYF. For the CDR3, the DNA is TGTGCCAGCAGCCAAACCGCGGCTGGAGATACGCAGTATTTT.

The V and J genes are TRBV11-2 and TRBJ2-3, with D perhaps matching TRBD1 or TRBD2 (7 bases each). In germline, CDR1 is SGHAT, CDR2 FQNNGV. Trimming stripped 8 bases from V and 2 bases from J, with 20 bases between. This CDR3 has 16 amino acids. DNA for the CDR3: TGTGCCAGCGGCCTAGGGGAGGGGGCTTCCACAGATACGCAGTATTTT. Protein product: CASGLGEGASTDTQYF.

Ten or more counts support this clonotype. The chain carries TRBV29-1 and TRBJ2-5, with TRBD1 matching 8 bases. This CDR3 spans 14 amino acids. CDR1 and CDR2 from the germline V gene are SQVTM and ANQGSEA. J lost 5 bases, V lost 2 bases, and 7 bases had no gene match. CDR3 in amino acids: CSVEKDRVSETQYF. The CDR3 DNA sequence: TGCAGCGTTGAAAAGGACAGGGTATCGGAGACCCAGTACTTC.

The sample holds many counts of this clonotype. The V gene is TRBV14, the J gene TRBJ1-1; TRBD1 agrees at 10 bases. V was clipped by 4 bases and J by 7 bases; unmatched bases: 9. The CDR3 runs 15 residues. Germline V gives CDR1 SGHDN, CDR2 FVKESK. CDR3 DNA sequence: TGTGCCAGCAGCCTTCTGACAGGGGGCCTTAGTGAAGCTTTCTTT. This translates into CASSLLTGGLSEAFF.